The 4 T cell receptor beta chains reported below all come from one sample, sequenced in a study of cytomegalovirus exposure and HLA in healthy donors. PCR primers comprised 60 Vbeta and 13 Jbeta primers. Profiled with immunoSEQ multiplex PCR; TCRdb holds only in-frame clones, not every one. The sample has approximately 150,000 clones, around 78% seen once. What was sequenced was PBMCs. The receptors stem from a woman between 35 and 50 years old in good health and CMV-seropositive.

CDR3 nucleotide sequence: TGTGCCAGCTCACCCCGGACAGCCTACGAGCAGTACTTC. Translating gives CASSPRTAYEQYF. The V and J genes are TRBV18 and TRBJ2-7, with D possibly TRBD1 on 6 matching bases. The CDR3 runs to 13 residues. Germline V lookup: CDR1 KGHSH, CDR2 LQKENI. V lost 3 bases, J lost 2 bases, and 8 bases lay in between.

The chain is built from TRBV7-9 and TRBJ2-5; tentative D call: TRBD2 (5 bases). The CDR3 runs to 14 residues. CDR1 and CDR2 from the germline V gene are SEHNR and FQNEAQ (reference sequence). Trimming removed 1 base at V and 3 bases at J, with 9 bases between. CDR3 sequence reads: CASSLVGSKETQYF. CDR3 nucleotides: TGTGCCAGCAGCTTAGTTGGGAGTAAAGAGACCCAGTACTTC.

CDR3 protein: CASSQSVTGDGNQPQHF. The CDR3 region has the DNA TGCGCCAGCAGTCAATCGGTCACAGGGGACGGGAATCAGCCCCAGCATTTT. The chain carries TRBV23-1 and TRBJ1-5, with 7 bases identical to TRBD1. TRBV23-1 counts as an open reading frame of uncertain function. V dropped 0 bases and J dropped 4; count of bases not matched to a gene: 9. This CDR3 is built from 17 residues.

The rearrangement uses TRBV28 and TRBJ2-7; no clear D gene. Trimming stripped 6 bases from V and 0 bases from J, with 12 bases between. This CDR3 region has 14 residues. CDR1 MDHEN and CDR2 SYDVKM come from the germline V gene. CDR3 sequence reads: CASRLSGTSYEQYF. CDR3 sequence (DNA): TGTGCCAGCAGACTGTCAGGAACCTCCTACGAGCAGTACTTC. The whole variable domain, filled in from reference TRBV28 and TRBJ2-7, reads DVKVTQSSRYLVKRTGEKVFLECVQDMDHENMFWYRQDPGLGLRLIYFSYDVKMKEKGDIPEGYSVSREKKERFSLILESASTNQTSMYLCASRLSGTSYEQYFGPGTRLTVT.